These 9 T cell receptor beta chains originate from one sample sequenced in a study of CD8 T cells in ankylosing spondylitis. One entry per CDR3 protein results from TCRdb running MiXCR on the 5' RACE reads. Of tens of thousands of distinct CDR3 sequences in the sample, more than 25% were seen once. Sequenced material: blood, either unsorted or a sorted T cell fraction (not recorded which). The receptors originated from a male donor with ankylosing spondylitis or in good health (not recorded which).

The chain combines TRBV12-3 or TRBV12-4 with TRBJ1-3; TRBD1 agrees at 7 bases. The trim removed 5 bases at V and 0 bases at J, leaving 4 bases unmatched. The CDR3 runs to 15 residues. In DNA form, the CDR3 reads TGTGCCAGCAGTGGGGACAGCCTCTCTGGAAACACCATATATTTT. This encodes CASSGDSLSGNTIYF.

This clonotype appeared many times. The chain uses TRBV20-1 and TRBJ1-2; TRBD1 matches at 8 bases. This CDR3 spans 14 amino acids. Trimming cost V 6 bases and J 8 bases; bases outside gene matches: 14. Germline V gene sequence: CDR1 DFQATT, CDR2 SNEGSKA (reference sequence). CDR3 sequence reads: CSAKAGGAGYGYTF. The DNA for the CDR3 is TGCAGTGCCAAAGCAGGGGGCGCCGGCTACGGCTACACCTTC.

The gene calls are TRBV20-1 and TRBJ2-7; no clear D. The CDR3 extends over 11 amino acids. Germline loops: CDR1 DFQATT, CDR2 SNEGSKA (reference sequence). Trimming took off 3 bases at V and 7 bases at J, with 10 bases between the two ends. CDR3 in DNA: TGCAGTGCTAGTGGGTCGAGGGAGCAGTACTTC. Its protein is CSASGSREQYF.

This clonotype is classed as hyperexpanded. This rearrangement joins TRBV5-6 to TRBJ2-7, with 10 nucleotides matching TRBD1. The J segment lost 3 bases and the V segment lost 4 bases, leaving 7 bases of the junction unmatched. The germline V gene encodes CDR1 SGHDT and CDR2 YYEEEE. The length of the CDR3 is 15 residues. The CDR3 DNA follows: TGTGCCAGCAGCGTCCCGGGACAGGGGCTCTACGAGCAGTACTTC. Translating gives CASSVPGQGLYEQYF.

The V gene is TRBV7-2, the J gene TRBJ1-1; D is unclear. Germline loops: CDR1 SGHTA, CDR2 FQGNSA. The CDR3 spans 10 residues. V was trimmed by 6 bases and J by 12 bases, leaving 11 bases between them. The CDR3 region has the DNA TGTGCCAGCAGAAGAGAGAGGCCTTTCTTT. This codes for CASRRERPFF.

The rearrangement joins TRBV10-3 to TRBJ2-2; possible D gene TRBD2, 7 bases. The length of the CDR3 is 15 residues. V shed 6 bases and J shed 0 bases, with 11 bases lying between them. In germline, CDR1 is ENHRY, CDR2 SYGVKD. The CDR3 region has the DNA TGTGCCATCAGGGGAGGGGGTCCGAACACCGGGGAGCTGTTTTTT. This gives the protein CAIRGGGPNTGELFF.

The V and J genes are TRBV18 and TRBJ2-7, with D possibly being TRBD1 (6 bases). The germline V and J ends were trimmed by 5 bases and 4 bases, with 12 bases remaining between them. The V gene's germline CDR1 is KGHSH and CDR2 LQKENI. The CDR3 loop spans 13 amino acids. Here the CDR3 DNA reads TGTGCCAGCTCAAATACAGGGAAATACGAGCAGTACGTC. Translating gives CASSNTGKYEQYV.

This clonotype was detected only a few times. V gene TRBV9 combines with J gene TRBJ1-2, with D maybe TRBD1 (6 bases). The V end was cut by 4 bases, the J end by 4 bases, with 23 bases between. CDR1 and CDR2 from the germline V gene are SGDLS and YYNGEE. The CDR3 runs to 17 residues. The DNA of the CDR3 is TGTGCCAGCAGCAACCGACAGGACGGGGAGGTATCCTATGGCTACACCTTC. It specifies CASSNRQDGEVSYGYTF.

This sequence joins TRBV12-3 or TRBV12-4 and TRBJ2-2; no clear D gene. There are 12 residues in the CDR3. V was cut by 7 bases and J by 7 bases, with 10 bases left in between. The CDR3 DNA reads as TGTGCCAGCACCTTTAGTTTCGGGGAGCTGTTTTTT. This codes for CASTFSFGELFF.